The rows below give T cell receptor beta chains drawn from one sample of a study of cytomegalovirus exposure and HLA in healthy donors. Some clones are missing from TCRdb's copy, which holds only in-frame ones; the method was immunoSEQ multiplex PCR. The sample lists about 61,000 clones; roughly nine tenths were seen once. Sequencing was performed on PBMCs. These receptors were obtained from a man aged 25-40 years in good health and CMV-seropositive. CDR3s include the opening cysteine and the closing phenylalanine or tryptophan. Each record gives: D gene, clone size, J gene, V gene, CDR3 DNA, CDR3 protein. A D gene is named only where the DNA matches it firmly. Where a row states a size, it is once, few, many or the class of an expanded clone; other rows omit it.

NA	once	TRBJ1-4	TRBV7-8	TGTGCCAGCAGCCCCGGGGCAACTAATGAAAAACTGTTTTTT	CASSPGATNEKLFF
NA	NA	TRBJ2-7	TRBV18	TGTGCCAGCTCACCGGCAGGGGAATCTGACGAGCAGTACTTC	CASSPAGESDEQYF
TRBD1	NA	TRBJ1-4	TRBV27	TGTGCCAGCAGTCCTAGACAGGGCCCTTTAACTAATGAAAAACTGTTTTTT	CASSPRQGPLTNEKLFF
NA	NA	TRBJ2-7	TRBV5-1	TGCGCCAGCAGCTTCTTAGGCGACACCTACGAGCAGTACTTC	CASSFLGDTYEQYF
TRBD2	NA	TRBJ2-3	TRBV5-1	TGCGCCAGCAGCATAACTAGCGGGAGCACAGATACGCAGTATTTT	CASSITSGSTDTQYF
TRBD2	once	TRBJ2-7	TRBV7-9	TGTGCCAGCAAGCGGGAGGGTAGCTACGAGCAGTACTTC	CASKREGSYEQYF
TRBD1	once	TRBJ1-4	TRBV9	TGTGCCAGCGGCAGGGGGGATGAAAAACTGTTTTTT	CASGRGDEKLFF
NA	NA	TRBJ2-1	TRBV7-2	TGTGCCAGCAGCTTTGTACAGGGTGAGCAGTTCTTC	CASSFVQGEQFF
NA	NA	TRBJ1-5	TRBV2	TGTGCCAGCAATAGGCAGGCCTATCAGCCCCAGCATTTT	CASNRQAYQPQHF
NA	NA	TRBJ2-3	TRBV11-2	TGTGCCAGCAGTTCCTTCCCGACAGGATTGAGCACAGATACGCAGTATTTT	CASSSFPTGLSTDTQYF
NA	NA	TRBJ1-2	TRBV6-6	TGTGCCAGCGAGATACCTAACTATGGCTACACCTTC	CASEIPNYGYTF
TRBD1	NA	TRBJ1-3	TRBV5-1	TGCGCCAGCACGACCGGGACAGGGTCCGGAAACACCATATATTTT	CASTTGTGSGNTIYF
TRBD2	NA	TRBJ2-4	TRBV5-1	TGCGCCAGCAGCTTGGGTGAACTAGCGGGAGGGCTCAGCATTCAGTACTTC	CASSLGELAGGLSIQYF
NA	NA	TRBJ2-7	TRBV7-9	TGTGCCAGCAGCTTAGTAGGACAGAACTCCTACGAGCAGTACTTC	CASSLVGQNSYEQYF
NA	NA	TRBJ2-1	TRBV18	TGTGCCAGCTCACCTACGGGGATTAAGAACAATGAGCAGTTCTTC	CASSPTGIKNNEQFF
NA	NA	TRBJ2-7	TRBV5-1	TGCGCCAGCAGCTTGGCGGGGTTTAGGGACGAGCAGTACTTC	CASSLAGFRDEQYF
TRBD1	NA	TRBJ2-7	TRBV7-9	TGTGCCAGCAGCTCCCACAGGGGAATCTCCTACGAGCAGTACTTC	CASSSHRGISYEQYF
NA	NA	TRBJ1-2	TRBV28	TGTGCCAGCAGTCGGCCGGGGGGGTACTATGGCTACACCTTC	CASSRPGGYYGYTF
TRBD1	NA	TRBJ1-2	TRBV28	TGTGCCAGCAGTTTGACAGGGGGCCACTATGGCTACACCTTC	CASSLTGGHYGYTF
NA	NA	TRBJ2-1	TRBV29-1	TGCAGCGTTGTCAGTAACAGGGAATACAATGAGCAGTTCTTC	CSVVSNREYNEQFF
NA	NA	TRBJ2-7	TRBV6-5	TGTGCCAGCAGTTTACTCTACGAGCAGTACTTC	CASSLLYEQYF
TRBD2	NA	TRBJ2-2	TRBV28	TGTGCCAGCAGTCTAGCGGGGGGGGCAGAGAACACCGGGGAGCTGTTTTTT	CASSLAGGAENTGELFF
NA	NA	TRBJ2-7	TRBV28	TGTGCCAGCAGTTTGAGAACCTACGAGCAGTACTTC	CASSLRTYEQYF
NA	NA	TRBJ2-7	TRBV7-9	TGTGCCAGCAGCTCCACAGGGTTTTACGAGCAGTACTTC	CASSSTGFYEQYF
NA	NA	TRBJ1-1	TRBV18	TGTGCCAGCTCAGGAATTCGGGAATCTGAAGCTTTCTTT	CASSGIRESEAFF
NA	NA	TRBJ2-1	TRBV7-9	TGTGCCAGCAGCTATACATGGTCAGGGAATGAGCAGTTCTTC	CASSYTWSGNEQFF